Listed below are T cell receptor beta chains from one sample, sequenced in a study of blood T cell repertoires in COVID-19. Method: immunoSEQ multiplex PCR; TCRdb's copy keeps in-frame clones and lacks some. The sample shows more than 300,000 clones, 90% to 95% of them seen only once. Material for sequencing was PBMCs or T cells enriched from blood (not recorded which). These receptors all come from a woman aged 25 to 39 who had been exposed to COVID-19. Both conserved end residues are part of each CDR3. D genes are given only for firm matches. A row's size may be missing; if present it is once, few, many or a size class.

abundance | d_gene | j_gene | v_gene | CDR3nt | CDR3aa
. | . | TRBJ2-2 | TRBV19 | TGTGCCAGCGCACGGGGGGCGCGCACCGGGGAGCTGTTTTTT | CASARGARTGELFF
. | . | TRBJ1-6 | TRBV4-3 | TGCGCCAGCAGCCAAGTTCGGCAGGGTCATTCACCCCTCCACTTT | CASSQVRQGHSPLHF
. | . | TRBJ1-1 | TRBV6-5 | TGTGCCAGCAGTTACGCTCAGGGGACGGACACTGAAGCTTTCTTT | CASSYAQGTDTEAFF
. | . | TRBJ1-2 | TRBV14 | TGTGCCAGCAGCCAAGGGGATGGCTGGGGGGAGCGAGGCTACACCTTC | CASSQGDGWGERGYTF
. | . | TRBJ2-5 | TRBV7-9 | TGTGCCAGCAGCTTAGTAACCCTCAGAAAAGAGACCCAGTACTTC | CASSLVTLRKETQYF
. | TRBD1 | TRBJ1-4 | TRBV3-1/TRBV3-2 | TGTGCCAGCAGCCCCGAGGCAGGGGGCAGGGAAAAACTGTTTTTT | CASSPEAGGREKLFF
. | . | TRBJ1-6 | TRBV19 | TGTGCCAGTAGCCCAGGGATCCGGAGCTCCTATAATTCACCCCTCCACTTT | CASSPGIRSSYNSPLHF
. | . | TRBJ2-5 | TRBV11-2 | TGTGCCAGCATCCGAGCCAGCGGTAGCGGACGATTCCAAGAGACCCAGTACTTC | CASIRASGSGRFQETQYF
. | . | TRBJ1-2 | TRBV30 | TGTGCCTGGAGTTTTTCGAGGGCAGGCTATGGCTACACCTTC | CAWSFSRAGYGYTF
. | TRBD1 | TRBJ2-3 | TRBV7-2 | TGTGCCAGCAGCTCCTCGGGACAGAGCACAGATACGCAGTATTTT | CASSSSGQSTDTQYF
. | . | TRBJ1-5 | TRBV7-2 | TGTGCCAGCAGCTTAGGTATCAGGGGCTTACTCAATCAGCCCCAGCATTTT | CASSLGIRGLLNQPQHF
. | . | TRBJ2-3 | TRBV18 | TGTGCCAGCTCCCCCCGACAGTTAGATACGCAGTATTTT | CASSPRQLDTQYF
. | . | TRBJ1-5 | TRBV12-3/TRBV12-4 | TGTGCCAGCAGCTTGCCGGGGAAACAGCCCCAGCATTTT | CASSLPGKQPQHF
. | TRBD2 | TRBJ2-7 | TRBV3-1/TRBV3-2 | TGTGCCAGCAGTTACGATCTAGCGGACTCTCCCGAGCAGTACTTC | CASSYDLADSPEQYF
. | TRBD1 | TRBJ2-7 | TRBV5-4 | TGTGCCAGCAGCCGGACAGGCTACGAGCAGTACTTC | CASSRTGYEQYF
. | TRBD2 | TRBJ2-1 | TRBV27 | TGTGCCAGCAGTTTATCGAAGCGGGAGCCCTACAATGAGCAGTTCTTC | CASSLSKREPYNEQFF
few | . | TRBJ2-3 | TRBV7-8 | TGTGCCAGCAGCATCTTTAGCGAGGATACGCAGTATTTT | CASSIFSEDTQYF
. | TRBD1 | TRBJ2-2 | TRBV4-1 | TGCGCCAGCAGCCAAGAAAGCAGGGACAGGCTGCCCAACACCGGGGAGCTGTTTTTT | CASSQESRDRLPNTGELFF
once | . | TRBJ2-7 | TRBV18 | TGTGCCAGCTCACCACCGTCTAGCTTCGAGCAGTACTTC | CASSPPSSFEQYF
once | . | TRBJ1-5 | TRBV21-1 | TGTGCCAGCCCTCCGGCCTCACGGGTCCCCCAGCATTTT | CASPPASRVPQHF
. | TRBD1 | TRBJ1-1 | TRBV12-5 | TGTGCTAGTGGTTTGGGGGACAGGGGGTTCTTGGACACTGAAGCTTTCTTT | CASGLGDRGFLDTEAFF
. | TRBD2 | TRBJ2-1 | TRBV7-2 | TGTGCCAGCAGTTTGGGACTAGGGAATGAGCAGTTCTTC | CASSLGLGNEQFF
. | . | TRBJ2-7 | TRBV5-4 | TGTGCCAGCAGCTTGGGTCCATCAGGGGTACGATCCTACGAGCAGTACTTC | CASSLGPSGVRSYEQYF
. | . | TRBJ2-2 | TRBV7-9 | TGTGCCAGCAGCTTAGGTCGGGAAAGCGGGGAGCTGTTTTTT | CASSLGRESGELFF
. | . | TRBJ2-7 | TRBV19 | TGTGCCAGTAGTATACGGACAAGCTACGAGCAGTACTTC | CASSIRTSYEQYF
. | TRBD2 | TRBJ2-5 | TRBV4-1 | TGCGCCAGCAGCCAGGGTCGACTAGCGGGGGGAGAGACCCAGTACTTC | CASSQGRLAGGETQYF
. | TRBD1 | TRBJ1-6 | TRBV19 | TGTGCCAGTAGAGGGACAGATAATTCACCCCTCCACTTT | CASRGTDNSPLHF
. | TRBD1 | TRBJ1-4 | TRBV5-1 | TGCGCCAGCACCCTAACCGGGACAGGGGAAGAAAAACTGTTTTTT | CASTLTGTGEEKLFF
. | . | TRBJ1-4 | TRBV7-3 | TGTGCCAGCAGCTTAGGCCGTGACGGGAAACTGTTTTTT | CASSLGRDGKLFF
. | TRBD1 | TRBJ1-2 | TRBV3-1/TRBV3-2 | TGTGCCAGCAGCCTGGCGGACAGGGGGAACGGCTACACCTTC | CASSLADRGNGYTF
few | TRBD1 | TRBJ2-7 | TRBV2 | TGTGCCAGCAGGGGACAGGGTTCCTACGAGCAGTACTTC | CASRGQGSYEQYF
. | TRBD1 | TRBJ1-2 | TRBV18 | TGTGCCAGCTCACCATTGAGCACACAGGGGACGGGTGGCTACACCTTC | CASSPLSTQGTGGYTF
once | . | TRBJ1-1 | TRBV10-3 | TGTGCCATCAGTGAATCGTCGGTGAACACTGAAGCTTTCTTT | CAISESSVNTEAFF
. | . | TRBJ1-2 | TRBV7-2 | TGTGCCAGCAGCTTAGATGGAGGGGCGGCTAACTATGGCTACACCTTC | CASSLDGGAANYGYTF
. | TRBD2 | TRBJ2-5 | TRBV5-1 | TGCGCCAGCAGCGAAGCGGGGGGGGATGAGACCCAGTACTTC | CASSEAGGDETQYF
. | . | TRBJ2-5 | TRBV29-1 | TGCAGCGCCATAAAAGTATTGGGGGGGCGGTCGGAGACCCAGTACTTC | CSAIKVLGGRSETQYF
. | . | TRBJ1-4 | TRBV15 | TGTGCCACCAGCAGAGATCTCGGGGTAGCTAATGAAAAACTGTTTTTT | CATSRDLGVANEKLFF
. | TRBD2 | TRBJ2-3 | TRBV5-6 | TGTGCCAGCAGCTTGTCCTCGCGGATAGCGGGGTGGGAAGCAGATACGCAGTATTTT | CASSLSSRIAGWEADTQYF
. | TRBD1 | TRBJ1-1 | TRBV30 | TGTGCCTGGGGACTGGGACAGATTAACACTGAAGCTTTCTTT | CAWGLGQINTEAFF
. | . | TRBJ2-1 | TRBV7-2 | TGTGCCAGCAGCTTAGGGGGGGGCCTCTCCTACAATGAGCAGTTCTTC | CASSLGGGLSYNEQFF
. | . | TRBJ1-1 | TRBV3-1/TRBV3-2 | TGTGCCAGCAGCCAAGAGTGGGTCTCCCGGGAGAACACTGAAGCTTTCTTT | CASSQEWVSRENTEAFF
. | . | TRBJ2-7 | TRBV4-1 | TGCGCCAGCAGCCAAGAAACAGGGTGGTCCTACGAGCAGTACTTC | CASSQETGWSYEQYF
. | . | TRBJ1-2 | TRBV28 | TGTGCCAGCAGCTCGCTGGGGGGTTTAAACTATGGCTACACCTTC | CASSSLGGLNYGYTF
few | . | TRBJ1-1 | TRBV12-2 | TGTGCAAGTCGCTCCTTTAAGGGGGCAGGTGCGAACACTGAAGCTTTCTTT | CASRSFKGAGANTEAFF
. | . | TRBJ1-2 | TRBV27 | TGTGCCAGCAGTCCGTCGAGGGTCGACTATGGCTACACCTTC | CASSPSRVDYGYTF
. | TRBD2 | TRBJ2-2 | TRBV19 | TGTGCCAGTAGTATTCTAGCGGGGACGAACACCGGGGAGCTGTTTTTT | CASSILAGTNTGELFF
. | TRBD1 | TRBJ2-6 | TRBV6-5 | TGTGCCAGCAGTAAACAGGGGGCTGGGGCCAACGTCCTGACTTTC | CASSKQGAGANVLTF
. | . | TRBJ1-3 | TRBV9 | TGTGCCAGCAGCGCCCACAGGGCCGCCTCTGGAAACACCATATATTTT | CASSAHRAASGNTIYF
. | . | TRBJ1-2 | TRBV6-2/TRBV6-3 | TGTGCCAGCAGTTACTCGACACATGGCTACACCTTC | CASSYSTHGYTF
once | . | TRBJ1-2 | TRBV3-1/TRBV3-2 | TGTGCCAGCAACTCCAACGGGGGCTACACCTTC | CASNSNGGYTF
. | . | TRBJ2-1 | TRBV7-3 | TGTGCCAGCAGCGCCCGAGCACGCTCCTACAATGAGCAGTTCTTC | CASSARARSYNEQFF
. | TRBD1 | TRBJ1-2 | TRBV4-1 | TGCGCCAGCAGCCAAGCCGCAGGGGGCTCAAAGAATGGCTACACCTTC | CASSQAAGGSKNGYTF
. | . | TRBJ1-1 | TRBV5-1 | TGCGCCAGCAGCTTACACGACATGAACACTGAAGCTTTCTTT | CASSLHDMNTEAFF
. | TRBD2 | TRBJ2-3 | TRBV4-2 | TGTGCCAGCAGCCAGGAGCGACTAGCGGGGCCAGATACGCAGTATTTT | CASSQERLAGPDTQYF
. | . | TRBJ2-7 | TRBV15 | TGTGCCACCAGCAGAGGCTCAGGAGGAAGATACGAGCAGTACTTC | CATSRGSGGRYEQYF
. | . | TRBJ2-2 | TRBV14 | TGTGCCAGCAGCCCCCTCTTGCGGGGGAACACCGGGGAGCTGTTTTTT | CASSPLLRGNTGELFF
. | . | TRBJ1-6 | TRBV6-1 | TGTGCCAGCAGTGAAGACGGTTATAATTCACCCCTCCACTTT | CASSEDGYNSPLHF
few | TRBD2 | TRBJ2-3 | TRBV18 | TGTGCCAGCTCAATCACTAGCGGGGTTCAAACAGATACGCAGTATTTT | CASSITSGVQTDTQYF
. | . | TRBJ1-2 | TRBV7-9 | TGTGCCAGCAGCTTTTCCGAGGATCGCTATGGCTACACCTTC | CASSFSEDRYGYTF
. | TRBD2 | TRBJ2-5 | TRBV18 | TGTGCCAGCTCACCGTTCGATACTAGCGGGGGGGAGACCCAGTACTTC | CASSPFDTSGGETQYF